This is a list of T cell receptor beta chains from one sample in a study of shared clonotypes between healthy human individuals. Only in-frame clones appear in the TCRdb table, and some are missing; sequencing was by immunoSEQ multiplex PCR. The sample lists over 1.5 million clones, around 98% occurring once. The sample was naive CD4+ T cells sorted from blood. These receptors originate from a man aged 30 to 45 in good health. Both conserved end residues are part of each CDR3. The D gene is left open where the match is weak. The size of a clone is reported for some rows only, either as once, few or many, or as a class for expanded clones.

j_gene: TRBJ2-1; v_gene: TRBV7-2; len: 13; d_gene: TRBD1; abundance: -; CDR3aa: CASSRTGYNEQFF; CDR3nt: TGTGCCAGCAGTAGGACAGGTTACAATGAGCAGTTCTTC
j_gene: TRBJ2-3; v_gene: TRBV12-5; len: 14; d_gene: -; abundance: -; CDR3aa: CASAPGHLPDTQYF; CDR3nt: TGTGCTAGTGCCCCGGGACACCTCCCAGATACGCAGTATTTT
j_gene: TRBJ1-5; v_gene: TRBV2; len: 13; d_gene: -; abundance: -; CDR3aa: CASGGRENQPQHF; CDR3nt: TGTGCCAGCGGTGGCCGGGAAAATCAGCCCCAGCATTTT
j_gene: TRBJ2-3; v_gene: TRBV5-1; len: 16; d_gene: TRBD2; abundance: once; CDR3aa: CASSMGLAGAGDTQYF; CDR3nt: TGCGCCAGCAGCATGGGACTAGCGGGAGCAGGGGATACGCAGTATTTT
j_gene: TRBJ2-7; v_gene: TRBV27; len: 15; d_gene: -; abundance: -; CDR3aa: CASSASRQNDYEQYF; CDR3nt: TGTGCCAGCAGTGCCTCTCGACAGAATGATTACGAGCAGTACTTC
j_gene: TRBJ2-5; v_gene: TRBV10-2; len: 12; d_gene: -; abundance: -; CDR3aa: CATRVGGETQYF; CDR3nt: TGCGCCACCCGCGTGGGCGGTGAGACCCAGTACTTC
j_gene: TRBJ2-1; v_gene: TRBV7-6; len: 15; d_gene: -; abundance: -; CDR3aa: CASSLEPSTGDEQFF; CDR3nt: TGTGCCAGCAGCTTAGAACCTTCGACTGGGGATGAGCAGTTCTTC
j_gene: TRBJ1-1; v_gene: TRBV28; len: 14; d_gene: -; abundance: -; CDR3aa: CASNTAWRNTEAFF; CDR3nt: TGTGCCAGCAACACCGCCTGGAGGAACACTGAAGCTTTCTTT
j_gene: TRBJ2-1; v_gene: TRBV9; len: 16; d_gene: -; abundance: -; CDR3aa: CASSVGPSVSYNEQFF; CDR3nt: TGTGCCAGCAGCGTAGGTCCTAGCGTGTCCTACAATGAGCAGTTCTTC
j_gene: TRBJ2-2; v_gene: TRBV2; len: 15; d_gene: -; abundance: once; CDR3aa: CASRPHLGNTGELFF; CDR3nt: TGTGCCAGCAGACCCCATTTAGGGAACACCGGGGAGCTGTTTTTT
j_gene: TRBJ1-1; v_gene: TRBV28; len: 15; d_gene: -; abundance: -; CDR3aa: CASSSQGRPGTEAFF; CDR3nt: TGTGCCAGCAGCTCTCAAGGACGGCCCGGCACTGAAGCTTTCTTT
j_gene: TRBJ2-7; v_gene: TRBV7-2; len: 13; d_gene: TRBD1; abundance: -; CDR3aa: CASSSGQLYEQYF; CDR3nt: TGTGCCAGCAGCTCGGGACAGCTCTACGAGCAGTACTTC
j_gene: TRBJ2-1; v_gene: TRBV6-6; len: 13; d_gene: -; abundance: -; CDR3aa: CASRKQGRDEQFF; CDR3nt: TGTGCCAGCCGAAAACAGGGAAGAGATGAGCAGTTCTTC
j_gene: TRBJ2-7; v_gene: TRBV18; len: 13; d_gene: -; abundance: -; CDR3aa: CASSPSQTYEQYF; CDR3nt: TGTGCCAGCTCACCATCTCAGACCTACGAGCAGTACTTC
j_gene: TRBJ1-5; v_gene: TRBV11-2; len: 13; d_gene: -; abundance: -; CDR3aa: CASRRQDNQPQHF; CDR3nt: TGTGCCAGCAGGAGACAGGACAATCAGCCCCAGCATTTT
j_gene: TRBJ2-7; v_gene: TRBV15; len: 14; d_gene: -; abundance: -; CDR3aa: CATSSQEGLSEQYF; CDR3nt: TGTGCCACCAGCAGTCAGGAGGGCCTCAGCGAGCAGTACTTC